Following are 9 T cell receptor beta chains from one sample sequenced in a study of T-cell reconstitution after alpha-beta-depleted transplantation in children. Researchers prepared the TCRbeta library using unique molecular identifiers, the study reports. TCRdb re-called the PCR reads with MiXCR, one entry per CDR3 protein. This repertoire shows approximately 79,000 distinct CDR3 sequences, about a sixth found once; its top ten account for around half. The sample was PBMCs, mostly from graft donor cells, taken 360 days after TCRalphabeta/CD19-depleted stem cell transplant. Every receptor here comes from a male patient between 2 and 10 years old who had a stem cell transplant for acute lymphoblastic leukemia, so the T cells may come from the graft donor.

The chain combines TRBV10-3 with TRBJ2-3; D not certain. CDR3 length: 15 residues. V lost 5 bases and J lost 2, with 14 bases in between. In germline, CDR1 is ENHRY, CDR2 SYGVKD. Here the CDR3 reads CAISQNGRTTDTQYF. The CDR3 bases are TGTGCCATCAGTCAAAACGGCAGGACCACAGATACGCAGTATTTT.

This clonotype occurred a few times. For the CDR3, the DNA is TGCGCCAGCAGCGCTCCGGGACAGCCCTACAATGAGCAGTTCTTC. It codes for CASSAPGQPYNEQFF. The rearrangement links TRBV5-1 to TRBJ2-1, with 7 bases lining up with TRBD1. Germline loops: CDR1 SGHRS, CDR2 YFSETQ. The CDR3 contains 15 residues. V was pared by 4 bases and J by 2 bases, with 6 bases of the junction left unmatched.

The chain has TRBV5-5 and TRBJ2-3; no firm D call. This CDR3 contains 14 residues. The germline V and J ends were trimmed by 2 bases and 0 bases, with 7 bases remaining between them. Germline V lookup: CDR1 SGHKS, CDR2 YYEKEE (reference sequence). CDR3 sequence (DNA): TGTGCCAGCAGCTTTAGTGCAAGCACAGATACGCAGTATTTT. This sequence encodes CASSFSASTDTQYF.

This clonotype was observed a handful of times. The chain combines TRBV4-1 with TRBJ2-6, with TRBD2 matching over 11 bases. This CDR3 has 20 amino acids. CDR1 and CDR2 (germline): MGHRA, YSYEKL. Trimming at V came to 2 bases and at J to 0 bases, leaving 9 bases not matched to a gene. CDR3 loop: CASSQLLGLAVTSGANVLTF. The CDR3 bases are TGCGCCAGCAGCCAACTCCTGGGACTAGCGGTCACCTCTGGGGCCAACGTCCTGACTTTC.

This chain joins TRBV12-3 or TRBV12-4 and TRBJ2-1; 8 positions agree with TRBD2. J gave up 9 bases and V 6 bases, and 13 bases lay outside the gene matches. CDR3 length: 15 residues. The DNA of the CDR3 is TGTGCCAGCAGGGGGACTAGAGCCTTGGGTATTGAGCAGTTCTTC. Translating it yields CASRGTRALGIEQFF.

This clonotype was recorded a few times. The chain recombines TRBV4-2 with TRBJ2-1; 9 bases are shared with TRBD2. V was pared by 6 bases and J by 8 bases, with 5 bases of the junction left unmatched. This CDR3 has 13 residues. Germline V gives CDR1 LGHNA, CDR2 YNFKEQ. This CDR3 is CASRGGRDDEQFF. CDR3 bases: TGTGCCAGCAGGGGCGGGAGGGATGATGAGCAGTTCTTC.

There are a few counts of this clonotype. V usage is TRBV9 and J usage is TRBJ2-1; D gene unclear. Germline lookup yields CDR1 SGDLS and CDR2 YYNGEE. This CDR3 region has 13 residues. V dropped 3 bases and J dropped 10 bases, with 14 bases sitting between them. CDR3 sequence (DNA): TGTGCCAGCAGCGCGAACCTCCGGGCCGAGCAGTTCTTC. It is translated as CASSANLRAEQFF.

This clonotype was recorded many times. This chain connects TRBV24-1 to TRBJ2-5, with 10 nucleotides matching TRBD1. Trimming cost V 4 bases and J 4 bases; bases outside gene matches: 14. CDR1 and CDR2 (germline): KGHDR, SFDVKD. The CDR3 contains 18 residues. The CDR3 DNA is TGTGCCACCAGTGACGTGGACCCGGGACAGGGGAGGTTAGAGACCCAGTACTTC. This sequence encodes CATSDVDPGQGRLETQYF.

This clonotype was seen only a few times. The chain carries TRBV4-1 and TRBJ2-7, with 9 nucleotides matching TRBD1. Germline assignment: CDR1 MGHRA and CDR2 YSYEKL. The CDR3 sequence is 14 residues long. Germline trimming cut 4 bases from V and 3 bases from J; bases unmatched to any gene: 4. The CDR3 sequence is CASSRDRVIYEQYF. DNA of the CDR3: TGCGCCAGCAGCCGGGACAGGGTGATCTACGAGCAGTACTTC.